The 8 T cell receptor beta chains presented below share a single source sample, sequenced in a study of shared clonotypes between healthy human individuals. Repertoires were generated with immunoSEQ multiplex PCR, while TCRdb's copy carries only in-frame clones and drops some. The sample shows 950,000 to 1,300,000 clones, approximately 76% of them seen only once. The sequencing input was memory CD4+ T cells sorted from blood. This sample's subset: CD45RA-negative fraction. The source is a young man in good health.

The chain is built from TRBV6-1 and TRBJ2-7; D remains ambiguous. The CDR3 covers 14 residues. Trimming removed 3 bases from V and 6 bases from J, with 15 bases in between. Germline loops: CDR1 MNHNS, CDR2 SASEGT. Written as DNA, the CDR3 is TGTGCCAGCAGTGACCTGGGAAGTTCCCCCGAGCAGTACTTC. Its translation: CASSDLGSSPEQYF.

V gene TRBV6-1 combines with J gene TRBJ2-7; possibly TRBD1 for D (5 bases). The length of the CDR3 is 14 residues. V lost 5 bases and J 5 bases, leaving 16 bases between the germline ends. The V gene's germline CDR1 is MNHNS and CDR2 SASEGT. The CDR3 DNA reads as TGTGCCAGCAGTCACGACGCCAGGGCCAACGAGCAGTACTTC. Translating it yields CASSHDARANEQYF.

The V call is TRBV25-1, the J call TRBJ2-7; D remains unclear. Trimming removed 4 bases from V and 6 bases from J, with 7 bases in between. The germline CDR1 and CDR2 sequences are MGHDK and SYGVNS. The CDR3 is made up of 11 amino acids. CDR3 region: CASSGEVEQYF. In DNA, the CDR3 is TGTGCCAGCAGTGGAGAAGTCGAGCAGTACTTC.

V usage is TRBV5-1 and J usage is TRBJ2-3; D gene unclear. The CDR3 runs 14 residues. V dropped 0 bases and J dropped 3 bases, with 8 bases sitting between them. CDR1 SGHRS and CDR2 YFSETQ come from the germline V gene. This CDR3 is CASSLGAETDTQYF. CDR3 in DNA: TGCGCCAGCAGCTTGGGGGCCGAAACAGATACGCAGTATTTT. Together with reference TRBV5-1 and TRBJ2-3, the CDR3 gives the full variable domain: KAGVTQTPRYLIKTRGQQVTLSCSPISGHRSVSWYQQTPGQGLQFLFEYFSETQRNKGNFPGRFSGRQFSNSRSEMNVSTLELGDSALYLCASSLGAETDTQYFGPGTRLTVL.

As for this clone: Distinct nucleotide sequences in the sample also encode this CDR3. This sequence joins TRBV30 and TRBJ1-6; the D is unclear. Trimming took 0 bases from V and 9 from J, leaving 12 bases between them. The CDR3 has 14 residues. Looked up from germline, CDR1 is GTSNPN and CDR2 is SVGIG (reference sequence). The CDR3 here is CAWSVLGGGSPLHF. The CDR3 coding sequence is TGTGCCTGGAGTGTCTTGGGCGGAGGTTCACCCCTCCACTTT.

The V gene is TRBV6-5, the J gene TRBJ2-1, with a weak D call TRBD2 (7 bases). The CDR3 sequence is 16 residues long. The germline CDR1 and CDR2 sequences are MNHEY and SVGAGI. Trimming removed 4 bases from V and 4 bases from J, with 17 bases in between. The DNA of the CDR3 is TGTGCCAGCAGTTCCACCGGGGGGCGGGTATACAATGAGCAGTTCTTC. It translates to CASSSTGGRVYNEQFF.

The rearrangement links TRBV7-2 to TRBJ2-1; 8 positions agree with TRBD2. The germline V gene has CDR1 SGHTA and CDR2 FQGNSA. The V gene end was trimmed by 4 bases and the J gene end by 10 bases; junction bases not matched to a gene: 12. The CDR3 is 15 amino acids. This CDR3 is CASSYSSGPMGEQFF. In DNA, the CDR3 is TGTGCCAGCAGCTACTCTAGCGGGCCGATGGGGGAGCAGTTCTTC.

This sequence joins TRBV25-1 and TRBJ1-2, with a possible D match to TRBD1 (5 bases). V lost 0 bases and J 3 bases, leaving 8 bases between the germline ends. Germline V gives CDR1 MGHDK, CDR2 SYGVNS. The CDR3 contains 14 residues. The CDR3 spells CASSEYGRDYGYTF. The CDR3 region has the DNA TGTGCCAGCAGTGAATATGGCAGGGACTATGGCTACACCTTC.